A single sample is the source of the 3 T cell receptor beta chains below, sequenced in a study of blood T cell repertoires in COVID-19. Produced via immunoSEQ multiplex PCR; TCRdb's table is partial and in-frame only. This sample carries some 290,000 clones, roughly 89% of them seen once, and the ten largest clones take less than 9.5%. Material: PBMCs or T cells enriched from blood (not recorded which). Every receptor here comes from a woman aged 25 to 39 who had recovered from COVID-19.

This chain uses TRBV4-1 with TRBJ2-7; D is possibly TRBD1 (5 bases). V lost 0 bases and J 7 bases, leaving 13 bases between the germline ends. CDR1 and CDR2 (germline): MGHRA, YSYEKL. The CDR3 has 14 residues. DNA of the CDR3: TGCGCCAGCAGCCAAGACGCACAGGCAGGGGAGCAGTACTTC. Protein sequence: CASSQDAQAGEQYF.

The CDR3 sequence is CASSMQAVHEQYF. CDR3 nucleotide sequence: TGTGCCAGCAGCATGCAAGCGGTCCACGAGCAGTACTTC. The gene calls are TRBV12-3 or TRBV12-4 and TRBJ2-7, with D possibly being TRBD2 (5 bases). This CDR3 contains 13 residues. V lost 6 bases and J lost 5, with 14 bases in between.

The CDR3 coding sequence is TGTGCCAGTACTTGGACTTGGGCCGGGATCGGGGAGCTGTTTTTT. Translating it yields CASTWTWAGIGELFF. V usage is TRBV28 and J usage is TRBJ2-2, with a possible D match to TRBD2 (5 bases). The CDR3 length is 15 residues. The V end was cut by 9 bases, the J end by 7 bases, with 21 bases between. Germline CDR1 reads MDHEN; CDR2 reads SYDVKM.